The rows below give T cell receptor beta chains drawn from one sample of a study of Ad26.COV2.S vaccination and SARS-CoV-2 variants. Here immunoSEQ multiplex PCR was the method, and the copy in TCRdb shows in-frame clones only, minus some. The table lists hundreds of thousands of clones, under 95% of them singletons, with 3% to 4% in the top ten. Sequences were derived from peripheral blood, sampled after recovery from COVID-19. Receptor source: a human donor who had recovered from COVID-19. Each CDR3 is given with its conserved first and last residue. Fields, in order: D gene, CDR3 length, V gene, J gene, CDR3 protein, CDR3 DNA. A D gene is named only where the DNA matches it firmly.

.,12,TRBV7-6,TRBJ2-5,CASSLSPETQYF,TGTGCCAGCAGCTTATCCCCAGAGACCCAGTACTTC
TRBD2,16,TRBV7-6,TRBJ2-7,CASSFPGGVSSYEQYF,TGTGCCAGCAGCTTCCCGGGGGGGGTGAGCTCCTACGAGCAGTACTTC
TRBD1,13,TRBV6-5,TRBJ1-6,CASSRTGVSPLHF,TGTGCCAGCAGCCGGACAGGGGTATCACCCCTCCACTTT
TRBD1,14,TRBV4-2,TRBJ1-1,CASRGQGMNTEAFF,TGTGCCAGCAGAGGACAGGGGATGAACACTGAAGCTTTCTTT
.,14,TRBV15,TRBJ2-5,CATSRDRGWETQYF,TGTGCCACCAGCAGAGACAGGGGTTGGGAGACCCAGTACTTC
.,14,TRBV11-3,TRBJ2-2,CASSLQGKTGELFF,TGTGCCAGCAGCTTACAGGGGAAAACCGGGGAGCTGTTTTTT
.,15,TRBV27,TRBJ1-2,CASSLSRGMVYGYTF,TGTGCCAGCAGTTTATCCAGGGGCATGGTCTATGGCTACACCTTC
.,14,TRBV4-3,TRBJ2-2,CASSLEKNTGELFF,TGCGCCAGCAGCCTGGAGAAAAACACCGGGGAGCTGTTTTTT
TRBD1,15,TRBV6-5,TRBJ2-3,CASSYLTGGIDTQYF,TGTGCCAGCAGTTACTTGACAGGGGGCATAGATACGCAGTATTTT
.,14,TRBV14,TRBJ1-1,CASSLTGLNTEAFF,TGTGCCAGCAGCCTTACAGGGTTGAACACTGAAGCTTTCTTT
.,16,TRBV19,TRBJ2-2,CASSIIPGANTGELFF,TGTGCCAGTAGTATAATTCCCGGTGCGAACACCGGGGAGCTGTTTTTT
.,15,TRBV3-1/TRBV3-2,TRBJ1-3,CASSRLESSGNTIYF,TGTGCCAGCAGCCGCCTGGAGAGCTCTGGAAACACCATATATTTT
.,15,TRBV7-2,TRBJ2-5,CASSLARATQETQYF,TGTGCCAGCAGCTTAGCGCGGGCGACCCAAGAGACCCAGTACTTC
.,13,TRBV19,TRBJ1-2,CASSIGQEDGYTF,TGTGCCAGTAGTATTGGCCAAGAAGATGGCTACACCTTC
.,16,TRBV7-2,TRBJ1-1,CASSFLGRVPNTEAFF,TGTGCCAGCAGCTTCCTGGGGAGGGTCCCGAACACTGAAGCTTTCTTT
.,13,TRBV6-5,TRBJ2-7,CASSRQAFYEQYF,TGTGCCAGCAGTCGACAGGCCTTCTACGAGCAGTACTTC
TRBD1,17,TRBV12-5,TRBJ1-2,CASGLVSGTGGLYGYTF,TGTGCTAGTGGTTTGGTATCCGGGACAGGGGGACTATATGGCTACACCTTC